The 14 T cell receptor beta chains in this list originate from one sample, sequenced in a study of post-analysis software for immune sequencing data. cDNA libraries of TCR beta carried unique molecular identifiers. In TCRdb, the PCR reads were re-called with MiXCR into one record per CDR3 protein. The table records around 150,000 distinct CDR3 sequences, roughly 34% of them present only once. The material sequenced was blood, taken after autologous hematopoietic stem cell transplantation. All receptors come from a girl aged 10-17 years with multiple sclerosis.

This clonotype was counted between two and nine times. The rearrangement uses TRBV5-1 and TRBJ2-3; D is tentatively TRBD1 or TRBD2 (6 bases each). CDR1 is SGHRS and CDR2 is YFSETQ in the germline V gene. This CDR3 comprises 16 residues. V lost 6 bases to trimming and J lost 0 bases, with 17 bases between them. The CDR3 nucleotides are TGCGCCAGCACCCCGCTTCAGGGGACTAGCACAGATACGCAGTATTTT. Its protein is CASTPLQGTSTDTQYF.

V usage is TRBV9 and J usage is TRBJ2-5; D is possibly TRBD1 or TRBD2 (6 bases each). Germline V gene data show CDR1 as SGDLS and CDR2 as YYNGEE. The CDR3 has 16 amino acids. Trimming cost V 4 bases and J 1 base, with 17 bases left between them. CDR3 region: CASSPRQEGFQETQYF. DNA for the CDR3: TGTGCCAGCAGCCCGAGACAGGAGGGGTTCCAAGAGACCCAGTACTTC.

This chain uses TRBV11-2 with TRBJ2-3; 11 bases fit TRBD1. The CDR3 runs to 16 residues. CDR1 SGHAT and CDR2 FQNNGV come from the germline V gene. J was trimmed by 4 bases and V by 3 bases; bases with no gene match: 6. CDR3 DNA sequence: TGTGCCAGCAGCTTTGGTCGGACAGGGGGCCCAGATACGCAGTATTTT. As protein: CASSFGRTGGPDTQYF.

To note about this clonotype: A much larger clone lies a single base off, so this may be a read error. Because it lacks the conserved phenylalanine or tryptophan at the end, this CDR3 is likely a read error. The rearrangement uses TRBV7-2 and TRBJ2-3; 9 nucleotides agree with TRBD2. Per the germline V gene, CDR1 is SGHTA and CDR2 is FQGNSA. This CDR3 is 17 amino acids long. With V trimmed by 4 bases and J by 0 bases, 8 bases remained unmatched. CDR3 coding DNA: TGTGCCAGCAGCTCCAAAAGGCTAGCGGGAAGCACAGATACGCAGTATTTG. Translated: CASSSKRLAGSTDTQYL.

The chain recombines TRBV4-2 with TRBJ2-3, with D maybe TRBD1 (6 bases). The germline CDR1 and CDR2 sequences are LGHNA and YNFKEQ. Trimming pared 3 bases from V and 5 bases from J, leaving 6 bases between. CDR3 length: 12 residues. The CDR3 DNA reads as TGTGCCAGCAGCCAGGACAGAGATACGCAGTATTTT. Encoded protein: CASSQDRDTQYF.

The chain employs TRBV11-2 and TRBJ1-5; D not certain. The CDR3 length is 15 residues. The V gene lost 1 base and the J gene lost 3 bases, with 10 bases spanning the gap. The germline gives CDR1 SGHAT, CDR2 FQNNGV. The CDR3 DNA reads TGTGCCAGCAGCTTAGGCGGGGAGGACAATCAGCCCCAGCATTTT. Translation: CASSLGGEDNQPQHF.

The rearrangement joins TRBV5-1 to TRBJ2-7, with TRBD2 matching over 7 bases. Germline V gene lookup returns CDR1 SGHRS and CDR2 YFSETQ. V lost 7 bases to trimming and J lost 7 bases; unmatched junction nucleotides: 8. This CDR3 is built from 12 residues. CDR3 sequence: CASGSGKDEQYF. Here the CDR3 DNA reads TGCGCCAGCGGAAGCGGGAAAGATGAGCAGTACTTC.

J is TRBJ2-7 and V is TRBV28; 8 nucleotides agree with TRBD1. In germline, CDR1 is MDHEN, CDR2 SYDVKM. The CDR3 loop spans 15 amino acids. After removal of 5 bases from V and 0 bases from J, the junction contained 6 bases not matched to a gene. The CDR3 protein is CASSPGDRSSYEQYF. CDR3 sequence (DNA): TGTGCCAGCAGTCCGGGGGACAGGAGCTCCTACGAGCAGTACTTC.

The table lists this clonotype with a few counts. The rearrangement joins TRBV20-1 to TRBJ2-5, with D uncertain. With 1 base removed from V and 2 bases from J, the gap between germline ends came to 17 bases. The CDR3 runs to 16 residues. Germline-derived CDR1 and CDR2 are DFQATT and SNEGSKA (reference sequence). In DNA form, the CDR3 reads TGCAGTGCTAGAGGGGAAACGCGACCTTATCAAGAGACCCAGTACTTC. Translated, it gives CSARGETRPYQETQYF.

The J gene is TRBJ2-1, the V gene TRBV25-1; 9 nucleotides match TRBD1. The CDR3 covers 16 residues. Germline CDR1 MGHDK, CDR2 SYGVNS. Germline trimming cut 6 bases from V and 2 bases from J; bases unmatched to any gene: 8. The CDR3 here is CASSPDRGNPYNEQFF. CDR3 bases: TGTGCCAGCAGCCCGGACAGGGGTAATCCCTACAATGAGCAGTTCTTC.

This chain joins TRBV20-1 and TRBJ2-1, with D perhaps given as TRBD1 or TRBD2 (5 bases each). Between the trimmed V and J ends, which lost 1 base and 10 bases, there was a span of 8 bases. The germline gives CDR1 DFQATT, CDR2 SNEGSKA (reference sequence). The CDR3 sequence is 11 residues long. CDR3 amino acids: CSARGGTEQFF. The CDR3 DNA is TGCAGTGCTAGAGGGGGGACCGAGCAGTTCTTC.

The V gene is TRBV30, the J gene TRBJ2-1, with TRBD2 matching over 13 bases. Per the germline V gene, CDR1 is GTSNPN and CDR2 is SVGIG (reference sequence). The CDR3 totals 16 residues. The trim removed 0 bases at V and 8 bases at J, leaving 7 bases unmatched. CDR3 residues: CAWSVIRLAGGYEQFF. In DNA form, the CDR3 reads TGTGCCTGGAGTGTAATAAGACTAGCGGGAGGCTATGAGCAGTTCTTC.

V and J are TRBV18 and TRBJ2-7, with TRBD2 identical over 8 bases. J gave up 4 bases and V 3 bases, and 5 bases lay outside the gene matches. Germline assignment: CDR1 KGHSH and CDR2 LQKENI. This CDR3 spans 14 amino acids. Written as DNA, the CDR3 is TGTGCCAGCTCACCGAACGAGCGGGGGTACGAGCAGTACTTC. Translation: CASSPNERGYEQYF.

The V call is TRBV28, the J call TRBJ1-6; 9 bases agree with TRBD1. V lost 3 bases, J lost 10 bases, and 7 bases stayed unmatched. CDR1 is MDHEN, CDR2 SYDVKM, per germline. The CDR3 runs to 15 residues. CDR3 region: CASSLPGQGRSPLHF. The CDR3 DNA sequence: TGTGCCAGCAGTTTGCCGGGACAGGGAAGGTCACCCCTCCACTTT.